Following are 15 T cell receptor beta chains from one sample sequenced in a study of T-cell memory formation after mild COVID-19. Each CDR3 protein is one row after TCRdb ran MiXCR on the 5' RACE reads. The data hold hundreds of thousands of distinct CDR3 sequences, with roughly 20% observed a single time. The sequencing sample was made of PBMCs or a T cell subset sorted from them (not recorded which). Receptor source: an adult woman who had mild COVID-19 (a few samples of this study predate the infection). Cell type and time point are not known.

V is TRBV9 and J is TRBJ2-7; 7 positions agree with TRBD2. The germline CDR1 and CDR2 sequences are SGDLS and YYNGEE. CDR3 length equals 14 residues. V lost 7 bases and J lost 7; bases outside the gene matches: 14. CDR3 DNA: TGTGCCAGCGCACTGGGAGGGCAGCCTGGGGAGCAGTACTTC. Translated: CASALGGQPGEQYF.

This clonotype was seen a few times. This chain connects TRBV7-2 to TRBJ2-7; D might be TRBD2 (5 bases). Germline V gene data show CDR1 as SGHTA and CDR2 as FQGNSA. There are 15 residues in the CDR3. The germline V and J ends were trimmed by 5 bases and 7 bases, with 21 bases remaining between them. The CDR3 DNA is TGTGCCAGCAGCCCTCGACGAGGCCTAGCCTGGGAGCAGTACTTC. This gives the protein CASSPRRGLAWEQYF.

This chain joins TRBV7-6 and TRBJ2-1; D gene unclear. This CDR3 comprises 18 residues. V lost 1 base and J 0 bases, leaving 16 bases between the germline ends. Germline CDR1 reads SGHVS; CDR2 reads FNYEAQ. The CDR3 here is CASSLVGGQTYSYNEQFF. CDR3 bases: TGTGCCAGCAGCTTAGTTGGTGGGCAGACCTACTCCTACAATGAGCAGTTCTTC.

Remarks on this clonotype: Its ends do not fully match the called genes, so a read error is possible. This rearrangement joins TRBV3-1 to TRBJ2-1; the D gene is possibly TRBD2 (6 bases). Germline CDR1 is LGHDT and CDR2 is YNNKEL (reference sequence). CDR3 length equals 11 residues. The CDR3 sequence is CASSHGEESIF. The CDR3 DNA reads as TGTGCCAGCAGCCATGGGGAGGAGTCGATCTTC.

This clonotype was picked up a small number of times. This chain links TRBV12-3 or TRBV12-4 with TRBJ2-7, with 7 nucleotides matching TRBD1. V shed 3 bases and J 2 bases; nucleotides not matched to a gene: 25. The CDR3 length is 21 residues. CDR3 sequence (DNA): TGTGCCAGCAGTTTTCGGTTTTCAGGGACAGAAAAAGATGGGGGCACCTACGAGCAGTACTTC. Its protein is CASSFRFSGTEKDGGTYEQYF.

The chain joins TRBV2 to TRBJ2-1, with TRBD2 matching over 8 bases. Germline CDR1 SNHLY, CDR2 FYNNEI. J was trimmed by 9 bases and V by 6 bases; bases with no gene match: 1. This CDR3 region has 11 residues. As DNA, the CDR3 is TGTGCCAGCAGGAGCGGGGGTGAGCAGTTCTTC. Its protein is CASRSGGEQFF.

In DNA form, the CDR3 reads TGCGCCAGCAGCTTGAAGACTAGCGGGGGTACGACGGGGGAGCAGTACTTC. Protein: CASSLKTSGGTTGEQYF. The chain links TRBV5-1 to TRBJ2-7; 12 bases are shared with TRBD2. Germline trimming cut 1 base from V and 7 bases from J; bases unmatched to any gene: 12. Germline CDR1 SGHRS, CDR2 YFSETQ. The CDR3 runs 17 residues.

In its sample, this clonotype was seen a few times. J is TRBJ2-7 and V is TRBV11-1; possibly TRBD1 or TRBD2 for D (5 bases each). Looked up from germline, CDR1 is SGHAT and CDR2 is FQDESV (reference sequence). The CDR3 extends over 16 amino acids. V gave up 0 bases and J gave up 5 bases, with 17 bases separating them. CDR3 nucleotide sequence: TGTGCCAGCAGCTTAGCGCCCTTTGGGGGACCTGACGAGCAGTACTTC. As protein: CASSLAPFGGPDEQYF.

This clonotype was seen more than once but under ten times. The CDR3 loop is CASSHRTGFGYTF. In DNA form, the CDR3 reads TGTGCCAGCAGCCACAGGACAGGTTTTGGCTACACCTTC. The V and J genes are TRBV3-1 and TRBJ1-2; 7 bases align to TRBD1. The CDR3 is made up of 13 amino acids. Trimming at V came to 3 bases and at J to 7 bases, leaving 5 bases not matched to a gene. Germline lookup yields CDR1 LGHDT and CDR2 YNNKEL (reference sequence).

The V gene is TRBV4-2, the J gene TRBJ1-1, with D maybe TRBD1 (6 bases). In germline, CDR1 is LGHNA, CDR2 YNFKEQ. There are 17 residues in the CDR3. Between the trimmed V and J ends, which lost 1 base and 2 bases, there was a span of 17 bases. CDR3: CASSQALGRQANTEAFF. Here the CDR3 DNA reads TGTGCCAGCAGCCAAGCGCTGGGTAGACAGGCCAACACTGAAGCTTTCTTT.

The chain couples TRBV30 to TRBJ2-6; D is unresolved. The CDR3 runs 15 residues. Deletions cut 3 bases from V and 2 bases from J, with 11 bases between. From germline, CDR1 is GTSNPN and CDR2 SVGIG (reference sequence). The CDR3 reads CAWSLGVPGANVLTF. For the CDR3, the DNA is TGTGCCTGGAGCCTCGGAGTACCTGGGGCCAACGTCCTGACTTTC.

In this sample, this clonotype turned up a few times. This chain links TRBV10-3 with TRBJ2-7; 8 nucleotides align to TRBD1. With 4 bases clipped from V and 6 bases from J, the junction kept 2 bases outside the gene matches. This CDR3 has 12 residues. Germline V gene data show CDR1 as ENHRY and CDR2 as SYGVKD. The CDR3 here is CAISGTGGEQYF. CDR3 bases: TGTGCCATCAGTGGAACAGGGGGCGAGCAGTACTTC.

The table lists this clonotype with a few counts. In DNA, the CDR3 is TGCGCCAGCAGGGAGCAAGCGGAGTCGCAGGATACGCAGTATTTT. The encoded protein is CASREQAESQDTQYF. The rearrangement links TRBV5-1 to TRBJ2-3, with D possibly TRBD2 on 5 matching bases. The CDR3 has 15 residues. Germline lookup yields CDR1 SGHRS and CDR2 YFSETQ. V was pared by 5 bases and J by 6 bases, with 19 bases between.

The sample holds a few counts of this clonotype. The CDR3, as DNA: TGTGCCAGCAGCTTAGCTCGGGATAATGAAAAACTGTTTTTT. Translation gives CASSLARDNEKLFF. This rearrangement joins TRBV7-2 to TRBJ1-4; unclear D gene. Deletions cut 0 bases from V and 4 bases from J, with 6 bases between. Germline CDR1 and CDR2: SGHTA and FQGNSA. This CDR3 is built from 14 residues.

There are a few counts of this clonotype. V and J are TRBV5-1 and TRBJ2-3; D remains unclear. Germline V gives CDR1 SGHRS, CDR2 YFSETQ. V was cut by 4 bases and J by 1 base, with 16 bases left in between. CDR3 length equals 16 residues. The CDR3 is CASSVLPALGTDTQYF. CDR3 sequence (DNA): TGCGCCAGCAGCGTTCTTCCAGCGTTAGGCACAGATACGCAGTATTTT.